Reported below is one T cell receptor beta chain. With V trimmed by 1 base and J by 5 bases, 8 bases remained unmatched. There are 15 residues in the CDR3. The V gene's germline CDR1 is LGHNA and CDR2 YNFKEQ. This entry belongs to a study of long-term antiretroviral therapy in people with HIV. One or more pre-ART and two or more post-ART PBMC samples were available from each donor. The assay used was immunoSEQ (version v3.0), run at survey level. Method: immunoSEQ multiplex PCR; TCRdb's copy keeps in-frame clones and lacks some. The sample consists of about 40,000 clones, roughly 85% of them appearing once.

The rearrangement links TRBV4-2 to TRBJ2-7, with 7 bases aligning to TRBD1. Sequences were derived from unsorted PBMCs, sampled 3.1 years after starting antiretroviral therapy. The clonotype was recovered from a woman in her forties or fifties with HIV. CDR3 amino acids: CASSQVAGTANEQYF. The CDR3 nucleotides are TGTGCCAGCAGCCAAGTAGCCGGGACAGCCAACGAGCAGTACTTC.